The 4 T cell receptor beta chains reported below all come from one sample, sequenced in a study of early T cells in non-severe SARS-CoV-2 infection. TCRdb redid the calling of the 5' RACE reads with MiXCR, one entry per CDR3 protein. The sample contains tens of thousands of distinct CDR3 sequences, around 12% of which appear only once. The sequences come from whole blood, collected at baseline. Receptors originate from an adult who was a healthcare worker with PCR-confirmed SARS-CoV-2 infection or an uninfected control (not recorded which). The donor label of this sample is uncertain.

The rearrangement links TRBV27 to TRBJ2-3, with D perhaps given as TRBD1 or TRBD2 (6 bases each). Germline loops: CDR1 MNHEY, CDR2 SMNVEV (reference sequence). The CDR3 runs 18 residues. V lost 2 bases and J 8 bases, leaving 26 bases between the germline ends. The CDR3, as DNA: TGTGCCAGCAGTTTACGGGGGCAGAGGGGGTCCTTCACTGGTACGCAGTATTTT. This encodes CASSLRGQRGSFTGTQYF.

The rearrangement uses TRBV3-1 and TRBJ1-1; 7 bases align to TRBD1. Losses at the gene ends were 3 bases for V and 4 bases for J; bases not matched to a gene: 14. Germline CDR1 reads LGHDT; CDR2 reads YNNKEL (reference sequence). This CDR3 region has 17 residues. CDR3 nucleotide sequence: TGTGCCAGCAGCCAGGCTAGAGGGGGCGATGGCGGCACTGAAGCTTTCTTT. Protein: CASSQARGGDGGTEAFF.

There are many counts of this clonotype. The rearrangement uses TRBV12-3 or TRBV12-4 and TRBJ2-5; D may be TRBD1 or TRBD2 (6 bases each). The CDR3 covers 15 residues. Deletions cut 5 bases from V and 5 bases from J, with 18 bases between. In DNA, the CDR3 is TGTGCCAGCAGTCCTCACAGCGGAGGGGGGGAGACCCAGTACTTC. This translates into CASSPHSGGGETQYF.

The sample holds a few counts of this clonotype. The V and J genes are TRBV30 and TRBJ1-5; 9 nucleotides line up with TRBD1. This CDR3 spans 15 amino acids. The trim removed 3 bases at V and 9 bases at J, leaving 12 bases unmatched. Germline V CDR1 and CDR2: GTSNPN, SVGIG (reference sequence). The CDR3 protein is CAWRPSGTGRTPQHF. In DNA, the CDR3 is TGTGCCTGGAGGCCCTCCGGGACAGGGCGAACGCCCCAGCATTTT.